This T cell receptor (beta chain) was recorded in a study of CD8+ T cells in alopecia areata. Following RNA extraction, reverse transcription yielded cDNA that acted as the sequencing template. Method: immunoSEQ multiplex PCR; TCRdb's copy keeps in-frame clones and lacks some. This table holds around 29,000 clones, approximately 80% found once. This clonotype was obtained from a human donor with alopecia areata. The sample consisted of NKG2D-low CD8+ T cells sorted from blood.

Written as DNA, the CDR3 is TGCGCCAGCAGCTTAGCTTCGCACAATGAGCAGTTCTTC. It is translated as CASSLASHNEQFF. This chain links TRBV5-1 with TRBJ2-1; D is unresolved. This CDR3 has 13 amino acids. Trimming removed 2 bases from V and 5 bases from J, with 8 bases in between. CDR1 is SGHRS and CDR2 is YFSETQ in the germline V gene.